These T cell receptor beta chains were read from a single sample in a study of long-term antiretroviral therapy in people with HIV. TCRdb's copy holds only in-frame clones and misses some; the assay was immunoSEQ multiplex PCR. The sample shows more than 20,000 clones, more than 80% of them seen only once. The sample here was unsorted PBMCs, taken 0.5 years before starting antiretroviral therapy. The receptors here all came from a man aged 35-49 years with HIV. CDR3s include the opening cysteine and the closing phenylalanine or tryptophan. A D gene is named only where the DNA matches it firmly. Size tells how often a clone was seen (once, few, many) or the class of an expanded clone, and some rows leave it out.

clone_size,v_call,cdr3_length,j_call,d_call,cdr3_nt,cdr3_aa
few,TRBV6-1,13,TRBJ2-7,-,TGTGCCAGCAGCGCAGGTCCCGTTTACGAGCAGTACTTC,CASSAGPVYEQYF
-,TRBV7-9,16,TRBJ1-4,-,TGTGCCAGCAGCTTAGACGGTTCAGTCCCCCGAGGGAAACTGTTTTTT,CASSLDGSVPRGKLFF
-,TRBV7-9,16,TRBJ2-5,-,TGTGCCAGCAGCTTAGTAGGCAGGGGTTACCAAGAGACCCAGTACTTC,CASSLVGRGYQETQYF
-,TRBV27,16,TRBJ2-5,-,TGTGCCAGCAGTCATTCCCCGATTCGGGGGCAAGAGACCCAGTACTTC,CASSHSPIRGQETQYF
once,TRBV28,12,TRBJ1-1,-,TGTGCCAGCAGTTTACTGAACACTGAAGCTTTCTTT,CASSLLNTEAFF
-,TRBV4-1,15,TRBJ1-5,-,TGCGCCAGCAGCCAAGAGGGGGGGAGGAATCAGCCCCAGCATTTT,CASSQEGGRNQPQHF
-,TRBV4-3,16,TRBJ2-7,TRBD1,TGCGCCAGCAGCCAAGGCCCCGGGACAGGGGGCCTCGAGCAGTACTTC,CASSQGPGTGGLEQYF
-,TRBV5-1,15,TRBJ1-3,-,TGCGCCAGCAGGGACGACAGGATCTCTGGAAACACCATATATTTT,CASRDDRISGNTIYF
-,TRBV6-5,13,TRBJ1-4,-,TGTGCCAGCCGGCCAGCGTCTAATGAAAAACTGTTTTTT,CASRPASNEKLFF
-,TRBV4-3,13,TRBJ2-5,-,TGCGCCAGCAGCCAAGTTTATAAGGGGGCCCAGTACTTC,CASSQVYKGAQYF
-,TRBV7-3,16,TRBJ2-5,TRBD2,TGTGCCAGCAGCTCGAAGCCAAGCAGGGAGGGAGAGACCCAGTACTTC,CASSSKPSREGETQYF
-,TRBV6-5,13,TRBJ2-3,-,TGTGCCAGCAGTTCCTACCGGTCAGATACGCAGTATTTT,CASSSYRSDTQYF
-,TRBV19,16,TRBJ1-2,TRBD1,TGTGCCAGTAGTATGGGACAGGGAATACCTAACTATGGCTACACCTTC,CASSMGQGIPNYGYTF
-,TRBV4-2,14,TRBJ1-2,-,TGTGCCAGCAGCCAAGGTATGGGCGGATATGGCTACACCTTC,CASSQGMGGYGYTF
-,TRBV14,13,TRBJ2-1,-,TGTGCCAGCAGCCAAGGGCTAGCAGAAGAGCAGTTCTTC,CASSQGLAEEQFF
once,TRBV7-9,14,TRBJ1-2,TRBD1,TGTGCCAGCAGTAACCGGGACAGGTTTTATGGCTACACCTTC,CASSNRDRFYGYTF
-,TRBV6-6,13,TRBJ1-3,-,TGTGCCAGCAGTCGGAGGGCGGGAAACACCATATATTTT,CASSRRAGNTIYF
-,TRBV11-2,16,TRBJ2-5,TRBD2,TGTGCCAGCAGCTTCGATCAGCGGGAGGTTTTAGAGACCCAGTACTTC,CASSFDQREVLETQYF
-,TRBV19,14,TRBJ1-1,TRBD1,TGTGCCAGTATCACCGACAGGGCGAACACTGAAGCTTTCTTT,CASITDRANTEAFF
-,TRBV25-1,16,TRBJ2-7,-,TGTGCCAGCAGTCCCGGGACACGTTCGGGATCCTACGAGCAGTACTTC,CASSPGTRSGSYEQYF
-,TRBV6-1,14,TRBJ1-2,-,TGTGCCAGCACCCTTACCCGACAGGTCCGAGGCTACACCTTC,CASTLTRQVRGYTF
-,TRBV5-4,15,TRBJ1-4,-,TGTGCCAGCAGCCTGGAGGGGGCAACTAATGAAAAACTGTTTTTT,CASSLEGATNEKLFF
-,TRBV5-1,15,TRBJ1-2,TRBD1,TGCGCCAGCAGCGCCGGGACAGCCTTCCTATGGAGCTACACCTTC,CASSAGTAFLWSYTF
-,TRBV30,15,TRBJ1-6,TRBD1,TGTGCCTGGAGGCGGAGGGACAGAGCTAATTCACCCCTCCACTTT,CAWRRRDRANSPLHF